One sample yielded the 23 T cell receptor beta chains listed below, sequenced in a study of blood T cell repertoires in COVID-19. Clones were read by immunoSEQ multiplex PCR, and TCRdb kept only the in-frame ones, dropping some. In the table there are 60,000 to 95,000 clones, about nine tenths of which are singletons. Sequences were obtained from peripheral blood. The source is a woman aged 45-65 years with acute or convalescent COVID-19.

The genes are TRBV19 and TRBJ1-3; TRBD1 matches at 11 bases. CDR1 LNHDA and CDR2 SQIVND come from the germline V gene (reference sequence). V was clipped by 4 bases and J by 3 bases; unmatched bases: 5. The length of the CDR3 is 16 residues. The CDR3 loop is CASSNGQGAVGNTIYF. CDR3 nucleotide sequence: TGTGCCAGTAGTAATGGACAGGGGGCGGTTGGAAACACCATATATTTT.

The chain recombines TRBV6-5 with TRBJ1-5, with TRBD1 matching 8 bases. The CDR3 runs 13 residues. With V trimmed by 10 bases and J by 9 bases, 11 bases remained unmatched. Germline V gene data show CDR1 as MNHEY and CDR2 as SVGAGI. CDR3 in amino acids: CATRRGPLGPQHF. CDR3 in DNA: TGTGCCACCCGCAGGGGGCCCCTTGGGCCCCAGCATTTT.

The CDR3 spells CASSVGGRDRVGPPGYEQYF. CDR3 DNA sequence: TGTGCCAGCAGCGTAGGAGGAAGGGACAGGGTCGGTCCCCCGGGTTACGAGCAGTACTTC. The rearrangement links TRBV9 to TRBJ2-7; 9 nucleotides align to TRBD1. The CDR3 has 20 residues. Germline CDR1 is SGDLS and CDR2 is YYNGEE. Germline trimming cut 0 bases from V and 4 bases from J; bases unmatched to any gene: 20.

This clone was counted a few times. The rearrangement links TRBV3-1 (or the pseudogene TRBV3-2) to TRBJ1-2, with a possible D match to TRBD1 (5 bases). CDR1 and CDR2 (germline): LGHDT, YNNKEL (reference sequence). Trimming shortened V by 5 bases and J by 6 bases, and 22 bases separated the two germline ends. CDR3 length: 16 amino acids. CDR3 region: CASSYSSQGLVDGYTF. The CDR3 region has the DNA TGTGCCAGCAGCTACTCTTCCCAGGGTTTGGTGGATGGCTACACCTTC.

V gene TRBV6-2 or TRBV6-3 combines with J gene TRBJ2-1; no clear D. The CDR3 runs 16 residues. Germline CDR1 MNHEY, CDR2 SVGEGT. Between the trimmed V and J ends, which lost 0 bases and 0 bases, there was a span of 9 bases. The CDR3 loop reads CASSYSTVYSYNEQFF. The CDR3 coding sequence is TGTGCCAGCAGTTACTCTACCGTCTACTCCTACAATGAGCAGTTCTTC.

This chain links TRBV3-1 (or the pseudogene TRBV3-2) with TRBJ2-5; 12 bases map to TRBD2. The J segment lost 4 bases and the V segment lost 4 bases, leaving 4 bases of the junction unmatched. Looked up from germline, CDR1 is LGHDT and CDR2 is YNNKEL (reference sequence). This CDR3 spans 15 amino acids. The CDR3 loop is CASSPETSGRETQYF. The CDR3 nucleotides are TGTGCCAGCAGCCCTGAGACTAGCGGGAGAGAGACCCAGTACTTC.

The V and J genes are TRBV7-9 and TRBJ1-1; TRBD1 might be the D (5 bases). The CDR3 runs 13 residues. V shed 5 bases and J shed 11 bases, with 18 bases lying between them. Germline V CDR1 and CDR2: SEHNR, FQNEAQ (reference sequence). In DNA form, the CDR3 reads TGTGCCAGCAGCGCCCCTTCTTCCGGGGGGGCTTTCTTT. Amino acids: CASSAPSSGGAFF.

The V gene is TRBV5-1, the J gene TRBJ2-5; D may be TRBD1 (8 bases). Germline values: CDR1 SGHRS, CDR2 YFSETQ. The CDR3 runs 14 residues. Trimming pared 2 bases from V and 5 bases from J, leaving 13 bases between. The CDR3 DNA sequence: TGCGCCAGCAGCTTTGGACAGGGAGGGGAGACCCAGTACTTC. It specifies CASSFGQGGETQYF.

V is TRBV5-1 and J is TRBJ2-7, with 7 bases that match TRBD2. The ends lost 4 bases at V and 3 bases at J; junction bases unmatched: 7. The CDR3 has 14 amino acids. Germline V gene lookup returns CDR1 SGHRS and CDR2 YFSETQ. The CDR3 protein is CASSPGGSHYEQYF. Here the CDR3 DNA reads TGCGCCAGCAGCCCGGGAGGATCCCACTACGAGCAGTACTTC.

V gene TRBV6-4 combines with J gene TRBJ2-1, with TRBD1 matching over 7 bases. V trimming: 4 bases; J trimming: 1 base; junction bases outside the gene matches: 4. The CDR3 contains 15 residues. Germline CDR1 and CDR2: MRHNA and SNTAGT. The CDR3 region has the DNA TGTGCCAGCAGTGCGGCAGGGGGATCCTACAATGAGCAGTTCTTC. This codes for CASSAAGGSYNEQFF.

This clone was seen a few times. The chain couples TRBV5-4 to TRBJ1-2, with 9 bases aligning to TRBD1. This CDR3 spans 15 amino acids. J lost 3 bases, V lost 4 bases, and 7 bases had no gene match. Germline loops: CDR1 SGHNT, CDR2 YYREEE (reference sequence). CDR3 loop: CASSLPGTGHYGYTF. The CDR3 coding sequence is TGTGCCAGCAGCCTACCCGGGACAGGGCACTATGGCTACACCTTC.

V is TRBV30 and J is TRBJ2-1; 7 nucleotides align to TRBD2. The CDR3 has 15 amino acids. V shed 1 base, J shed 3 bases, and the junction held 6 bases outside the gene matches. CDR1 is GTSNPN and CDR2 is SVGIG in the germline V gene (reference sequence). The CDR3 here is CAWSAGSGVYNEQFF. DNA of the CDR3: TGTGCCTGGAGTGCCGGGAGCGGGGTCTACAATGAGCAGTTCTTC.

J is TRBJ1-2 and V is TRBV28; TRBD1 is a possible D gene (6 bases). With 6 bases removed from V and 0 bases from J, the gap between germline ends came to 17 bases. From germline, CDR1 is MDHEN and CDR2 SYDVKM. This CDR3 contains 16 residues. The CDR3 here is CASRAPSGAANYGYTF. DNA for the CDR3: TGTGCCAGCAGGGCTCCATCAGGGGCAGCTAACTATGGCTACACCTTC.

This chain connects TRBV4-3 to TRBJ2-2; 8 nucleotides agree with TRBD2. Trimming removed 0 bases from V and 0 bases from J; junction bases left unmatched: 6. This CDR3 is 18 amino acids long. Germline V gives CDR1 LGHNA, CDR2 YSLEER. CDR3 in DNA: TGCGCCAGCAGCCAAGACGCAGCGGGAGTGACGAACACCGGGGAGCTGTTTTTT. It encodes CASSQDAAGVTNTGELFF.

The chain is built from TRBV12-3 or TRBV12-4 and TRBJ1-1, with 8 nucleotides matching TRBD1. The CDR3 extends over 13 amino acids. V dropped 6 bases and J dropped 5; count of bases not matched to a gene: 5. CDR3 bases: TGTGCCAGCAGGCCGGGACAGGCGACTGAAGCTTTCTTT. Residues: CASRPGQATEAFF.

The rearrangement uses TRBV7-8 and TRBJ1-6; no definite D call. The CDR3 length is 16 residues. Germline values: CDR1 SGHVS, CDR2 FQNEAQ. Trimming cost V 11 bases and J 0 bases, with 17 bases left between them. CDR3 in amino acids: CACQRSRSSYNSPLHF. The CDR3 DNA is TGTGCCTGTCAGCGGTCAAGGAGCTCCTATAATTCACCCCTCCACTTT.

The chain links TRBV6-5 to TRBJ2-7; TRBD2 is a possible D gene (6 bases). Germline V gene data show CDR1 as MNHEY and CDR2 as SVGAGI. The CDR3 is 15 amino acids. The V and J ends lost 8 bases and 3 bases respectively, with 20 bases between them. The CDR3 sequence: CASSPTSSMDYEQYF. The CDR3 DNA reads as TGTGCCAGCTCCCCGACTAGTTCTATGGACTACGAGCAGTACTTC.

V is TRBV7-9 and J is TRBJ2-6; D is uncertain. Trimming shortened V by 2 bases and J by 0 bases, and 8 bases separated the two germline ends. Germline loops: CDR1 SEHNR, CDR2 FQNEAQ (reference sequence). This CDR3 region has 16 residues. CDR3 coding DNA: TGTGCCAGCAGCTTACCCCTCGTCTCTGGGGCCAACGTCCTGACTTTC. This translates into CASSLPLVSGANVLTF.

The CDR3 reads CASSWRDRQGPQHF. The CDR3 bases are TGTGCCAGCAGTTGGAGGGACAGACAGGGGCCCCAGCATTTT. V usage is TRBV27 and J usage is TRBJ1-5, with 7 bases fitting TRBD1. The V segment lost 4 bases and the J segment 9 bases; nucleotides outside the gene matches: 9. The germline V gene has CDR1 MNHEY and CDR2 SMNVEV (reference sequence). The CDR3 has 14 amino acids.

The J gene is TRBJ1-5, the V gene TRBV7-8; 7 bases line up with TRBD1. This CDR3 spans 15 amino acids. Germline V CDR1 and CDR2: SGHVS, FQNEAQ. Trimming removed 3 bases from V and 6 bases from J; junction bases left unmatched: 8. The CDR3 is CASSLGDRPFQPQHF. Written as DNA, the CDR3 is TGTGCCAGCAGCTTGGGGGACAGACCATTTCAGCCCCAGCATTTT.

CDR3 sequence reads: CSASSGFSNQPQHF. CDR3 bases: TGCAGTGCTAGTTCCGGTTTCAGCAATCAGCCCCAGCATTTT. The V call is TRBV20-1, the J call TRBJ1-5; no clear D gene. V was trimmed by 3 bases and J by 1 base, leaving 10 bases between them. The CDR3 length is 14 residues. The V gene's germline CDR1 is DFQATT and CDR2 SNEGSKA (reference sequence).

The CDR3 coding sequence is TGTGCCAGCAGCCTGACAGTATTGAATGGCGAGCAGTACTTC. Translation: CASSLTVLNGEQYF. This sequence joins TRBV7-2 and TRBJ2-7, with D maybe TRBD1 (5 bases). Per germline, CDR1 SGHTA and CDR2 FQGNSA. Trimming cost V 5 bases and J 6 bases, with 17 bases left between them. The CDR3 runs 14 residues.

The V call is TRBV30, the J call TRBJ2-7; 7 nucleotides agree with TRBD1. With V trimmed by 3 bases and J by 3 bases, 5 bases remained unmatched. CDR1 and CDR2 (germline): GTSNPN, SVGIG (reference sequence). The CDR3 totals 13 residues. The CDR3 sequence is CAWRDRRFYEQYF. The CDR3 bases are TGTGCCTGGAGGGACAGGAGGTTCTACGAGCAGTACTTC. Together with reference TRBV30 and TRBJ2-7, the CDR3 gives the full variable domain: SQTIHQWPATLVQPVGSPLSLECTVEGTSNPNLYWYRQAAGRGLQLLFYSVGIGQISSEVPQNLSASRPQDRQFILSSKKLLLSDSGFYLCAWRDRRFYEQYFGPGTRLTVT.